Each of the 16 T cell receptor beta chains below was sequenced from the same sample in a study of CD8+ T cells in alopecia areata. Reverse transcription of extracted RNA yielded cDNA, which provided the sequencing template. Produced via immunoSEQ multiplex PCR; TCRdb's table is partial and in-frame only. The sample lists about 120,000 clones; roughly 63% were seen once. Treatment meaning: oral pan-JAK inhibitor, 5-10 mg twice daily. The sequencing used CD8+ T cells sorted from blood, collected at week 4, from a patient treated with tofacitinib. The receptors stem from a human donor with alopecia areata.

The chain joins TRBV29-1 to TRBJ2-1; no clear D. V was shortened by 2 bases and J by 8 bases, with 13 bases between the two germline ends. This CDR3 comprises 13 residues. Germline V gives CDR1 SQVTM, CDR2 ANQGSEA. The CDR3 spells CSVESLDDYEQFF. The DNA of the CDR3 is TGCAGCGTTGAATCACTGGACGATTATGAGCAGTTCTTC.

The chain couples TRBV9 to TRBJ1-1, with D tentatively TRBD1 (5 bases). Trimming shortened V by 0 bases and J by 3 bases, and 9 bases separated the two germline ends. The germline gives CDR1 SGDLS, CDR2 YYNGEE. CDR3 length: 14 amino acids. The CDR3 loop reads CASSVEGDDTEAFF. CDR3 DNA sequence: TGTGCCAGCAGCGTAGAAGGGGACGACACTGAAGCTTTCTTT.

The genes are TRBV30 and TRBJ1-1; no definite D call. Trimming took off 3 bases at V and 4 bases at J, with 15 bases between the two ends. The CDR3 spans 14 residues. From germline, CDR1 is GTSNPN and CDR2 SVGIG (reference sequence). The CDR3 region is CAWSELIPPTEAFF. CDR3 DNA: TGTGCCTGGAGCGAACTAATACCTCCCACTGAAGCTTTCTTT.

The sample holds a few counts of this clone. The chain carries TRBV5-6 and TRBJ2-7; tentative D call: TRBD1 (6 bases). Germline CDR1 reads SGHDT; CDR2 reads YYEEEE. The CDR3 is 14 residues long. The ends were cut back, 0 bases at V and 5 bases at J, with 12 bases in the middle. The CDR3 nucleotides read TGTGCCAGCAGCTTGGGGCGGACAGTTAACGAGCAGTACTTC. It encodes CASSLGRTVNEQYF.

This clone has only a few counts. The chain carries TRBV5-6 and TRBJ2-1; D is undetermined. Trimming left V 4 bases short and J 0 bases short, with 11 bases between. Germline CDR1 is SGHDT and CDR2 is YYEEEE. The CDR3 sequence is 15 residues long. The CDR3 DNA sequence: TGTGCCAGCAGCCCCGACTGGAGCTCCTACAATGAGCAGTTCTTC. Protein: CASSPDWSSYNEQFF.

The sample holds one count of this clone. This rearrangement joins TRBV5-1 to TRBJ2-7, with D possibly matching TRBD1 (5 bases). Germline CDR1 is SGHRS and CDR2 is YFSETQ. The CDR3 is 16 residues long. The V gene lost 0 bases and the J gene lost 2 bases, with 15 bases spanning the gap. The CDR3 DNA reads as TGCGCCAGCAGCTTGGATCAGGGAAGTAAGCCCTACGAGCAGTACTTC. Its protein product is CASSLDQGSKPYEQYF.

This clone has just a few counts. The CDR3: CAWSAGHTEAFF. The DNA of the CDR3 is TGTGCCTGGAGTGCTGGTCACACTGAAGCTTTCTTT. The V gene is TRBV30, the J gene TRBJ1-1; no firm D call. Trimming pared 1 base from V and 3 bases from J, leaving 6 bases between. The CDR3 is made up of 12 amino acids. CDR1 is GTSNPN and CDR2 is SVGIG in the germline V gene (reference sequence).

This clone has just a few counts. This rearrangement joins TRBV11-2 to TRBJ2-7; D is possibly TRBD2 (6 bases). Looked up from germline, CDR1 is SGHAT and CDR2 is FQNNGV. Trimming left V 5 bases short and J 2 bases short, with 16 bases between. CDR3 size: 15 residues. The CDR3 sequence: CASSGGTFSPYEQYF. CDR3 coding DNA: TGTGCCAGCAGCGGGGGGACGTTTAGCCCCTACGAGCAGTACTTC.

This clone has more than one count but fewer than ten. The chain links TRBV6-6 to TRBJ2-7; D remains ambiguous. V was trimmed by 6 bases and J by 5 bases, leaving 8 bases between them. This CDR3 is built from 11 residues. Looked up from germline, CDR1 is MNHNY and CDR2 is SVGAGI (reference sequence). The CDR3 bases are TGTGCCAGCAGCCCACGGGACGAGCAGTACTTC. This translates into CASSPRDEQYF.

DNA of the CDR3: TGTGCCTGGATTGAACACACTAACTATGGCTACACCTTC. Amino acid sequence: CAWIEHTNYGYTF. The chain couples TRBV30 to TRBJ1-2; the D is unclear. The ends were cut back, 4 bases at V and 0 bases at J, with 9 bases in the middle. The CDR3 totals 13 residues. The germline gives CDR1 GTSNPN, CDR2 SVGIG (reference sequence).

This clone was counted a few times. This sequence joins TRBV29-1 and TRBJ2-3; 11 positions match TRBD2. The germline V gene encodes CDR1 SQVTM and CDR2 ANQGSEA. V was clipped by 7 bases and J by 5 bases; unmatched bases: 5. The CDR3 has 13 amino acids. The CDR3 is CSGLAGLLDTQYF. Here the CDR3 DNA reads TGCAGCGGACTAGCGGGGCTCTTAGATACGCAGTATTTT.

The chain combines TRBV6-1 with TRBJ2-7, with TRBD2 as a possible D gene (6 bases). Trimming left V 3 bases short and J 2 bases short, with 8 bases between. Per germline, CDR1 MNHNS and CDR2 SASEGT. CDR3 length: 13 residues. The CDR3 DNA follows: TGTGCCAGCAGTGACGGCGGGGCCTACGAGCAGTACTTC. Amino acids: CASSDGGAYEQYF.

V usage is TRBV27 and J usage is TRBJ2-2; 10 bases are a match to TRBD2. The CDR3 contains 14 residues. CDR1 is MNHEY and CDR2 is SMNVEV in the germline V gene (reference sequence). V shed 1 base and J 7 bases; nucleotides not matched to a gene: 0. CDR3 loop: CASSLLAGGGELFF. CDR3 coding DNA: TGTGCCAGCAGTTTATTAGCGGGAGGCGGGGAGCTGTTTTTT.

The chain carries TRBV7-9 and TRBJ2-6; tentatively, D is TRBD1 or TRBD2 (5 bases each). Germline-derived CDR1 and CDR2 are SEHNR and FQNEAQ (reference sequence). CDR3 length equals 15 residues. Trimming pared 7 bases from V and 0 bases from J, leaving 10 bases between. The CDR3 DNA follows: TGTGCCAGCACCATTGGGACCTCTGGGGCCAACGTCCTGACTTTC. Translated: CASTIGTSGANVLTF.

The rearrangement joins TRBV30 to TRBJ2-1, with D possibly being TRBD1 (6 bases). Germline assignment: CDR1 GTSNPN and CDR2 SVGIG (reference sequence). Trimming took off 3 bases at V and 1 base at J, with 10 bases between the two ends. The CDR3 covers 14 residues. In DNA form, the CDR3 reads TGTGCCTGGAGCCTAGGGGGTTCCTACAATGAGCAGTTCTTC. Its protein product is CAWSLGGSYNEQFF.

This clone was seen only a few times. The gene calls are TRBV7-2 and TRBJ2-7, with a tentative D call TRBD1 (5 bases). The CDR3 spans 12 residues. With 5 bases removed from V and 9 bases from J, the gap between germline ends came to 14 bases. Per the germline V gene, CDR1 is SGHTA and CDR2 is FQGNSA. The chain's CDR3 is CASSQPYRWQYF. The CDR3 nucleotides are TGTGCCAGCAGCCAACCTTACAGGTGGCAGTACTTC.